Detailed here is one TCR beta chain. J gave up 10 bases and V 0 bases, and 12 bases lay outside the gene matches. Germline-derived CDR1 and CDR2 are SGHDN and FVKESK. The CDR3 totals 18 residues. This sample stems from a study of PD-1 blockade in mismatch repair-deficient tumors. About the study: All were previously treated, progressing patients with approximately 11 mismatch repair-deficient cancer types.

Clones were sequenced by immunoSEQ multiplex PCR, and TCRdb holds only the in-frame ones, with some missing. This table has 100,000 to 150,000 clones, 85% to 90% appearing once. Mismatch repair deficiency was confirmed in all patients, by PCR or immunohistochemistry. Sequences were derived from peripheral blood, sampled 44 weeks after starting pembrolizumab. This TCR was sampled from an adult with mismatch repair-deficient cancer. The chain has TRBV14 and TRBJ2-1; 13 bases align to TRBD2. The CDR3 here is CASSQDEGTSGTLGEQFF. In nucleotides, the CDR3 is TGTGCCAGCAGCCAAGACGAGGGGACTAGCGGGACGTTGGGAGAGCAGTTCTTC.